This TCR beta chain is from a study of cytomegalovirus exposure and HLA in healthy donors. Findings and caveats of the study: Roughly even sequencing depth across donors was the assumption behind the presence/absence analyses. Available immune exposure information covered CMV serostatus only. A later analysis linked a missense DCLRE1C variant to TCR beta V- and J-gene trimming.

Worth noting for this clone: Its antigen is currently unknown.

The PCR was carried out with 60 Vbeta primers and 13 Jbeta primers. Sequencing was performed with immunoSEQ multiplex PCR; in TCRdb, only in-frame clones are kept and a portion is missing. The sample consists of some 180,000 clones, around 76% of them appearing once. V trimming: 7 bases; J trimming: 4 bases; junction bases outside the gene matches: 11. The germline V gene has CDR1 SGHAT and CDR2 FQNNGV. The CDR3 is 15 amino acids. This clonotype originated in a woman aged 25 to 39 in good health and CMV-seropositive. The rearrangement uses TRBV11-2 and TRBJ1-2, with TRBD1 matching 8 bases. Sequenced input: PBMCs. This chain's CDR3 is CASTRTGLAVYGYTF. CDR3 DNA: TGTGCCAGCACGCGGACAGGGTTGGCAGTCTATGGCTACACCTTC.